These 31 T cell receptor beta chains were all obtained from the same sample, sequenced in a study of radiation and T cells in renal cell carcinoma. Only in-frame clones appear in the TCRdb table, and some are missing; sequencing was by immunoSEQ multiplex PCR. Of some 50,000 clones listed, roughly 83% were seen once; the top ten hold around 29%. Time point noted: baseline pretreatment blood. Treatment indicated: 15 Gy SBRT to primary tumor, nephrectomy 4 weeks later. The sequenced sample was blood, obtained from a patient whose treatment included radiotherapy and nephrectomy. The receptor source for this set is a woman between 65 and 79 years old with renal cell carcinoma.

This clone has only a few counts. V usage is TRBV7-2 and J usage is TRBJ1-2; no reliable D call. The CDR3 consists of 12 residues. Looked up from germline, CDR1 is SGHTA and CDR2 is FQGNSA. Trimming left V 2 bases short and J 4 bases short, with 5 bases between. CDR3: CASSLSIYGYTF. CDR3 nucleotides: TGTGCCAGCAGCTTATCGATCTATGGCTACACCTTC.

This sequence joins TRBV19 and TRBJ1-1; TRBD1 might be the D (6 bases). Germline assignment: CDR1 LNHDA and CDR2 SQIVND (reference sequence). The CDR3 covers 13 residues. V lost 3 bases to trimming and J lost 1 base, with 6 bases between them. CDR3 in DNA: TGTGCCAGTAGTATGGGACAGAACACTGAAGCTTTCTTT. Translating gives CASSMGQNTEAFF.

The chain carries TRBV9 and TRBJ1-5, with TRBD1 matching 10 bases. Germline loops: CDR1 SGDLS, CDR2 YYNGEE. V gave up 6 bases and J gave up 7 bases; unmatched junction bases: 10. The CDR3 is 15 amino acids. The CDR3 DNA sequence: TGTGCCAGCACCAAAGGGACAGGGGTAGGGCAGCCCCAGCATTTT. Its translation is CASTKGTGVGQPQHF. Drawing the rest from reference TRBV9 and TRBJ1-5, the complete variable domain is DSGVTQTPKHLITATGQRVTLRCSPRSGDLSVYWYQQSLDQGLQFLIQYYNGEERAKGNILERFSAQQFPDLHSELNLSSLELGDSALYFCASTKGTGVGQPQHFGDGTRLSIL.

This clone was counted a single time. The chain carries TRBV7-2 and TRBJ1-1; possible D gene TRBD1, 5 bases. V was pared by 3 bases and J by 0 bases, with 11 bases between. Germline V gene sequence: CDR1 SGHTA, CDR2 FQGNSA. The CDR3 contains 15 residues. This CDR3 is CASSLTAVMNTEAFF. CDR3 nucleotide sequence: TGTGCCAGCAGCTTGACAGCTGTCATGAACACTGAAGCTTTCTTT.

The chain links TRBV7-2 to TRBJ2-3, with 7 bases identical to TRBD2. Germline assignment: CDR1 SGHTA and CDR2 FQGNSA. The length of the CDR3 is 16 residues. V lost 6 bases to trimming and J lost 5 bases; unmatched junction nucleotides: 14. The CDR3 nucleotides read TGTGCCAGCAGTGAAGTGGCGGGGGTTGGACGAGATACGCAGTATTTT. Translation: CASSEVAGVGRDTQYF.

The chain carries TRBV19 and TRBJ1-3; D call uncertain. Germline V gene lookup returns CDR1 LNHDA and CDR2 SQIVND (reference sequence). This CDR3 region has 15 residues. With 6 bases removed from V and 5 bases from J, the gap between germline ends came to 17 bases. CDR3 amino acids: CASRMSGIGRNTIYF. CDR3 DNA sequence: TGTGCCAGTAGAATGTCGGGGATCGGGCGAAACACCATATATTTT.

V gene TRBV29-1 combines with J gene TRBJ1-3, with a tentative D call TRBD1 (6 bases). The CDR3 is 14 amino acids. The V end lost 3 bases, the J end lost 0 bases, and 9 bases lay between the germline ends. The germline gives CDR1 SQVTM, CDR2 ANQGSEA. The CDR3 coding sequence is TGCAGCGTTGAGACAGGCTACTCTGGAAACACCATATATTTT. Protein product: CSVETGYSGNTIYF.

The chain joins TRBV29-1 to TRBJ2-1, with 7 bases identical to TRBD1. Trimming removed 4 bases from V and 6 bases from J; junction bases left unmatched: 12. CDR1 and CDR2 (germline): SQVTM, ANQGSEA. CDR3 length equals 15 residues. The CDR3 region is CSVGPGQLPPNEQFF. CDR3 nucleotide sequence: TGCAGCGTTGGTCCGGGACAGCTCCCTCCCAATGAGCAGTTCTTC.

This chain connects TRBV10-2 to TRBJ2-4, with TRBD1 matching 7 bases. Trimming cost V 5 bases and J 11 bases; bases outside gene matches: 9. CDR1 and CDR2 from the germline V gene are WSHSY and SAAADI. The CDR3 extends over 13 amino acids. Written as DNA, the CDR3 is TGCGCCAGCAGTACAGGGGTAAAAACATTTCAGTACTTC. This encodes CASSTGVKTFQYF.

The chain carries TRBV7-9 and TRBJ2-2; 14 nucleotides align to TRBD2. Germline-derived CDR1 and CDR2 are SEHNR and FQNEAQ (reference sequence). With V trimmed by 5 bases and J by 4 bases, 9 bases remained unmatched. This CDR3 region has 18 residues. CDR3 in DNA: TGTGCCAGCAGCCTACCGGGACTAGCGGGAGCTGGCACCGGGGAGCTGTTTTTT. This translates into CASSLPGLAGAGTGELFF.

The chain carries TRBV6-5 and TRBJ2-2, with D perhaps matching TRBD1 or TRBD2 (5 bases each). With 4 bases removed from V and 4 bases from J, the gap between germline ends came to 10 bases. Germline V gene sequence: CDR1 MNHEY, CDR2 SVGAGI. This CDR3 has 14 residues. The CDR3 sequence: CASSFPGPTGELFF. CDR3 bases: TGTGCCAGCAGTTTCCCGGGGCCCACCGGGGAGCTGTTTTTT.

CDR3 loop: CASSDKFGDRGGYTF. DNA for the CDR3: TGTGCCAGCAGTGACAAGTTTGGGGACCGGGGGGGCTACACCTTC. V usage is TRBV6-1 and J usage is TRBJ1-2, with D possibly being TRBD1 (5 bases). The CDR3 length is 15 residues. Trimming stripped 3 bases from V and 8 bases from J, with 19 bases between. The germline V gene has CDR1 MNHNS and CDR2 SASEGT.

The CDR3 loop is CASSPPEGRGGEAFF. CDR3 bases: TGTGCCAGCAGCCCCCCCGAGGGAAGAGGGGGTGAAGCTTTCTTT. The chain has TRBV9 and TRBJ1-1, with D tentatively TRBD1 (6 bases). V shed 4 bases and J shed 7 bases, with 20 bases lying between them. There are 15 residues in the CDR3. CDR1 is SGDLS, CDR2 YYNGEE, per germline.

This chain joins TRBV7-9 and TRBJ2-1, with D perhaps matching TRBD1 (5 bases). The CDR3 totals 14 residues. The ends were cut back, 5 bases at V and 5 bases at J, with 13 bases in the middle. Germline V gene sequence: CDR1 SEHNR, CDR2 FQNEAQ (reference sequence). CDR3 sequence reads: CASSGQRFDNEQFF. The DNA of the CDR3 is TGTGCCAGCAGCGGACAACGGTTCGACAATGAGCAGTTCTTC.

V gene TRBV6-5 combines with J gene TRBJ1-5; 9 bases agree with TRBD1. J was trimmed by 2 bases and V by 8 bases; bases with no gene match: 4. The CDR3 extends over 14 amino acids. Germline CDR1 reads MNHEY; CDR2 reads SVGAGI. This CDR3 is CASQTGGGNQPQHF. The DNA for the CDR3 is TGTGCCAGCCAAACAGGGGGCGGCAATCAGCCCCAGCATTTT.

The genes are TRBV10-2 and TRBJ2-7; D unresolved. Germline V gives CDR1 WSHSY, CDR2 SAAADI. CDR3 size: 12 residues. V gave up 5 bases and J gave up 0 bases, with 5 bases separating them. In DNA, the CDR3 is TGCGCCAGCAGTAGGTTCTCCTACGAGCAGTACTTC. Translation gives CASSRFSYEQYF.

The rearrangement joins TRBV19 to TRBJ1-6; 9 positions match TRBD1. Germline V CDR1 and CDR2: LNHDA, SQIVND (reference sequence). The CDR3 has 15 residues. Germline trimming cut 3 bases from V and 8 bases from J; bases unmatched to any gene: 5. The CDR3 region has the DNA TGTGCCAGTAGTATGGACAGGGGTTCGGATTCACCCCTCCACTTT. It is translated as CASSMDRGSDSPLHF.

This chain links TRBV7-2 with TRBJ1-2; D remains unclear. In germline, CDR1 is SGHTA, CDR2 FQGNSA. The CDR3 loop spans 15 amino acids. V was trimmed by 2 bases and J by 3 bases, leaving 13 bases between them. The CDR3 reads CASSLTPGQHYGYTF. DNA for the CDR3: TGTGCCAGCAGCTTAACCCCGGGCCAGCACTATGGCTACACCTTC.

This chain connects TRBV28 to TRBJ2-6, with 8 bases aligning to TRBD1. J lost 3 bases, V lost 3 bases, and 1 base had no gene match. In germline, CDR1 is MDHEN, CDR2 SYDVKM. The CDR3 runs 15 residues. CDR3 region: CASSFRGHGANVLTF. CDR3 nucleotide sequence: TGTGCCAGCAGTTTCAGGGGGCATGGGGCCAACGTCCTGACTTTC.

V gene TRBV7-9 combines with J gene TRBJ2-5, with 7 bases aligning to TRBD1. This CDR3 comprises 13 residues. V gave up 5 bases and J gave up 9 bases; unmatched junction bases: 9. Germline-derived CDR1 and CDR2 are SEHNR and FQNEAQ (reference sequence). Written as DNA, the CDR3 is TGTGCCAGCAGCCTGACAGGGCCCGGGTCCCAGTACTTC. Protein product: CASSLTGPGSQYF.

The V call is TRBV7-6, the J call TRBJ2-7; 8 nucleotides agree with TRBD1. V was clipped by 1 base and J by 1 base; unmatched bases: 6. CDR3 length equals 16 residues. CDR1 SGHVS and CDR2 FNYEAQ come from the germline V gene. The CDR3 sequence: CASSLGGQGLSYEQYF. CDR3 bases: TGTGCCAGCAGCTTAGGAGGACAGGGTCTGTCCTACGAGCAGTACTTC.

This clone occurred once. The gene calls are TRBV4-1 and TRBJ2-5, with D tentatively TRBD1 (6 bases). The CDR3 is 17 amino acids. Germline loops: CDR1 MGHRA, CDR2 YSYEKL. V was pared by 0 bases and J by 0 bases, with 14 bases between. CDR3 coding DNA: TGCGCCAGCAGCCAAGACGAGTTTTACAGGGACCAAGAGACCCAGTACTTC. As protein: CASSQDEFYRDQETQYF.

The rearrangement joins TRBV10-3 to TRBJ2-1, with D tentatively TRBD2 (5 bases). The CDR3 is made up of 14 amino acids. From germline, CDR1 is ENHRY and CDR2 SYGVKD. The V end was cut by 7 bases, the J end by 7 bases, with 17 bases between. CDR3 residues: CAINEGLNQNEQFF. The CDR3 bases are TGTGCCATCAATGAAGGACTGAACCAAAATGAGCAGTTCTTC.

The chain combines TRBV6-9 with TRBJ1-2, with D possibly matching TRBD1 (5 bases). The CDR3 is 14 amino acids. Trimming removed 6 bases at V and 6 bases at J, with 17 bases between. CDR1 is MNHGY and CDR2 is SVAAGI in the germline V gene. CDR3 protein: CASRDRTGPDGYTF. CDR3 in DNA: TGTGCCAGCAGAGATAGGACGGGACCGGATGGCTACACCTTC.

The chain employs TRBV28 and TRBJ2-4; the match to TRBD2 covers 12 bases. V lost 6 bases to trimming and J lost 6 bases; unmatched junction nucleotides: 9. The CDR3 is made up of 16 amino acids. Per the germline V gene, CDR1 is MDHEN and CDR2 is SYDVKM. This CDR3 is CASSLGLAGPINIQYF. The DNA for the CDR3 is TGTGCCAGCAGCCTCGGACTAGCGGGACCCATAAACATTCAGTACTTC.

V gene TRBV5-5 combines with J gene TRBJ2-5; D perhaps matches TRBD2 (6 bases). Deletions cut 0 bases from V and 5 bases from J, with 17 bases between. The length of the CDR3 is 16 residues. Germline CDR1 SGHKS, CDR2 YYEKEE (reference sequence). The CDR3 bases are TGTGCCAGCAGCTTGGATGCGTTTCGTGGGGGGGAGACCCAGTACTTC. It specifies CASSLDAFRGGETQYF.

The chain recombines TRBV21-1 with TRBJ2-6; the tabulated D call, TRBD1, remains unverified against the DNA. TRBV21-1 is a known pseudogene. The CDR3 extends over 20 amino acids. The CDR3 is CASSKEGTGGRLEGANVLTF. The DNA of the CDR3 is TGTGCCAGCAGTAAAGAGGGGACAGGGGGCCGATTGGAAGGGGCCAACGTCCTGACTTTC.

This rearrangement joins TRBV7-2 to TRBJ2-1; 7 bases match TRBD2. The CDR3 sequence is 16 residues long. CDR1 and CDR2 (germline): SGHTA, FQGNSA. V dropped 0 bases and J dropped 4; count of bases not matched to a gene: 6. The CDR3 sequence: CASSLAGRVGYNEQFF. For the CDR3, the DNA is TGTGCCAGCAGCTTAGCGGGGAGGGTGGGATACAATGAGCAGTTCTTC.

V usage is TRBV9 and J usage is TRBJ2-5, with 8 positions matching TRBD1. After removal of 4 bases from V and 7 bases from J, the junction contained 9 bases not matched to a gene. Per germline, CDR1 SGDLS and CDR2 YYNGEE. This CDR3 is 14 amino acids long. The CDR3 protein is CASSSDRGSGTQYF. The CDR3 nucleotides are TGTGCCAGCAGCTCCGACAGGGGCTCGGGGACCCAGTACTTC.

The chain joins TRBV18 to TRBJ1-3; D gene unclear. Germline V gene lookup returns CDR1 KGHSH and CDR2 LQKENI. V lost 3 bases and J 4 bases, leaving 10 bases between the germline ends. The length of the CDR3 is 14 residues. The CDR3 sequence: CASSPPDRGNTIYF. The CDR3 DNA reads as TGTGCCAGCTCACCCCCAGACCGAGGAAACACCATATATTTT.

The chain joins TRBV7-8 to TRBJ1-2; 7 bases are a match to TRBD1. The V and J ends lost 5 bases and 5 bases, in that order; junction bases with no gene match: 5. This CDR3 contains 13 residues. Germline V gene sequence: CDR1 SGHVS, CDR2 FQNEAQ. Here the CDR3 DNA reads TGTGCCAGCAGCCCCTTGACAGGGTATGGCTACACCTTC. Amino acid sequence: CASSPLTGYGYTF.